This passage covers 12 T cell receptor beta chains from one sample sequenced in a study of human T cells and chemical hapten exposure. From the RACE reads, TCRdb called clonotypes with MiXCR, one entry per CDR3 protein. The sample holds roughly 100,000 distinct CDR3 sequences, approximately 12% seen once. The time point denotes: pre-sensitization, week 0. Indicated treatment: therapeutic diphenylcyclopropenone sensitization with weekly scalp DPC. The starting material was whole blood, obtained in connection with sensitization to the hapten diphenylcyclopropenone (DPC). The receptors come from a woman aged 45 to 65 with alopecia areata. Some clones in this sample may be carry-over from other donors' samples.

This clonotype was recorded many times. The rearrangement uses TRBV5-1 and TRBJ2-5, with 10 bases identical to TRBD2. Germline CDR1 is SGHRS and CDR2 is YFSETQ. V gave up 1 base and J gave up 2 bases; unmatched junction bases: 17. This CDR3 has 20 amino acids. Written as DNA, the CDR3 is TGCGCCAGCAGCTTGATCCCGTCGCCTAGCGGGAGCAAAGTACAAGAGACCCAGTACTTC. As protein: CASSLIPSPSGSKVQETQYF.

The V call is TRBV20-1, the J call TRBJ2-2; 7 nucleotides align to TRBD1. V gave up 4 bases and J gave up 5 bases; unmatched junction bases: 13. Germline CDR1 DFQATT, CDR2 SNEGSKA (reference sequence). This CDR3 comprises 16 residues. The CDR3 DNA is TGCAGTGCTACTTCCTGGGGGACAGCTTCGACCGGGGAGCTGTTTTTT. Translating gives CSATSWGTASTGELFF.

The V gene is TRBV5-1, the J gene TRBJ1-1; perhaps TRBD1 as D (5 bases). V lost 0 bases to trimming and J lost 2 bases, with 8 bases between them. The CDR3 extends over 14 amino acids. Germline V lookup: CDR1 SGHRS, CDR2 YFSETQ. In DNA, the CDR3 is TGCGCCAGCAGCTTGGGGGGCAGTAACACTGAAGCTTTCTTT. The encoded protein is CASSLGGSNTEAFF. Combining the CDR3 with reference TRBV5-1 and TRBJ1-1 gives the whole variable domain KAGVTQTPRYLIKTRGQQVTLSCSPISGHRSVSWYQQTPGQGLQFLFEYFSETQRNKGNFPGRFSGRQFSNSRSEMNVSTLELGDSALYLCASSLGGSNTEAFFGQGTRLTVV.

This clonotype has more than one count but fewer than ten. V is TRBV7-2 and J is TRBJ2-3; weak D call: TRBD2 (5 bases). V lost 1 base to trimming and J lost 9 bases, with 11 bases between them. CDR3 size: 13 residues. CDR1 is SGHTA and CDR2 is FQGNSA in the germline V gene. DNA for the CDR3: TGTGCCAGCAGCTTAGTGAGCGGAGGCACGCAGTATTTT. It translates to CASSLVSGGTQYF.

This clonotype was seen many times. The chain is built from TRBV29-1 and TRBJ1-1; possibly TRBD1 for D (5 bases). Trimming cost V 3 bases and J 4 bases, with 12 bases left between them. CDR1 SQVTM and CDR2 ANQGSEA come from the germline V gene. CDR3 size: 13 residues. The CDR3 is CSVDPGQSTEAFF. The DNA of the CDR3 is TGCAGCGTTGACCCAGGGCAAAGCACTGAAGCTTTCTTT.

The genes are TRBV28 and TRBJ2-7; D is tentatively TRBD1 or TRBD2 (6 bases each). CDR1 is MDHEN, CDR2 SYDVKM, per germline. V lost 7 bases and J 2 bases, leaving 15 bases between the germline ends. This CDR3 has 14 residues. CDR3 in amino acids: CASTSHGGAYEQYF. Written as DNA, the CDR3 is TGTGCCAGCACCTCCCACGGGGGCGCCTACGAGCAGTACTTC.

This chain uses TRBV11-1 with TRBJ1-1; TRBD1 aligns across 8 bases. This CDR3 has 15 residues. Trimming at V came to 5 bases and at J to 7 bases, leaving 12 bases not matched to a gene. CDR1 and CDR2 (germline): SGHAT, FQDESV (reference sequence). CDR3 sequence: CASSPRDRGGHEAFF. CDR3 in DNA: TGTGCCAGCAGCCCAAGAGACAGGGGAGGGCATGAAGCTTTCTTT.

This clonotype has more than one count but fewer than ten. The chain carries TRBV4-1 and TRBJ1-2; 8 bases fit TRBD1. The CDR3 length is 14 residues. The V gene end was trimmed by 1 base and the J gene end by 3 bases; junction bases not matched to a gene: 1. The germline gives CDR1 MGHRA, CDR2 YSYEKL. This CDR3 reads CASSQAGGDYGYTF. The DNA of the CDR3 is TGCGCCAGCAGCCAAGCAGGGGGCGACTATGGCTACACCTTC.

This clonotype has at least ten counts. The rearrangement joins TRBV4-3 to TRBJ2-2; 10 bases align to TRBD1. V lost 3 bases to trimming and J lost 8 bases; unmatched junction nucleotides: 6. This CDR3 spans 15 amino acids. Per germline, CDR1 LGHNA and CDR2 YSLEER. The CDR3 region has the DNA TGCGCCAGCAGCCAGGGACAGGGGACAAGGGGGGAGCTGTTTTTT. Translating gives CASSQGQGTRGELFF.

This clonotype was counted a few times. The V gene is TRBV29-1, the J gene TRBJ1-3, with a possible D match to TRBD1 (5 bases). Germline CDR1 reads SQVTM; CDR2 reads ANQGSEA. The V and J ends lost 1 base and 2 bases respectively, with 9 bases between them. The CDR3 has 14 residues. The DNA of the CDR3 is TGCAGCGTTGAAGGTGCGGGGGCTGGAAACACCATATATTTT. It yields the protein CSVEGAGAGNTIYF.

This chain joins TRBV29-1 and TRBJ2-2, with no clear D. V lost 7 bases to trimming and J lost 8 bases, with 11 bases between them. Germline V gives CDR1 SQVTM, CDR2 ANQGSEA. There are 11 residues in the CDR3. The CDR3 DNA follows: TGCAGCGCCGAAACGGAGGGGGAGCTGTTTTTT. This sequence encodes CSAETEGELFF.

There are a few counts of this clonotype. This sequence joins TRBV6-2 or TRBV6-3 and TRBJ2-3; TRBD2 aligns across 12 bases. The CDR3 extends over 17 amino acids. V lost 0 bases to trimming and J lost 2 bases; unmatched junction nucleotides: 3. The germline CDR1 and CDR2 sequences are MNHEY and SVGEGT. CDR3 amino acids: CASSYSLAGGPTDTQYF. In DNA, the CDR3 is TGTGCCAGCAGTTACTCGCTAGCGGGAGGGCCCACAGATACGCAGTATTTT.